Listed below are T cell receptor beta chains from one sample, sequenced in a study of beta chain features in type 1 diabetes. Generated by immunoSEQ multiplex PCR, the TCRdb table keeps only in-frame clones and is missing some. This table holds roughly 150,000 clones, roughly 65% found once. Sequenced input: naive CD4+ T cells from blood. The origin of the receptors is a man younger than 40 with type 1 diabetes. The CDR3 runs from the conserved cysteine through the conserved F or W. D genes are given only for firm matches. Only some rows state a clone size, as once, few, many or a class for expanded clones.

j_call v_call clone_size d_call cdr3_nt cdr3_aa
TRBJ1-5 TRBV9 . . TGTGCCAGCAGCGTAGGAACTGAGAATCAGCCCCAGCATTTT CASSVGTENQPQHF
TRBJ2-2 TRBV7-7 . . TGTGCCAGCAGCTTAGCCAGGGAAGGCGGGGAGCTGTTTTTT CASSLAREGGELFF
TRBJ2-6 TRBV7-9 . . TGTGCCAGCAGCCTTGACAGGTTCTCTGGGGCCAACGTCCTGACTTTC CASSLDRFSGANVLTF
TRBJ2-2 TRBV25-1 once . TGTGCCAGCAGTGACCGTCAAAACACCGGGGAGCTGTTTTTT CASSDRQNTGELFF
TRBJ1-1 TRBV28 . . TGTGCCAGCAGCTCCTCCGGCCTGAACACTGAAGCTTTCTTT CASSSSGLNTEAFF
TRBJ2-5 TRBV19 . TRBD1 TGTGCCAGTAGTATCTCCAGGGGGAGCCAAGAGACCCAGTACTTC CASSISRGSQETQYF
TRBJ2-5 TRBV7-2 . . TGTGCCAGCAGCTTTGGACCAGGGGCTAGAGAGACCCAGTACTTC CASSFGPGARETQYF
TRBJ2-3 TRBV29-1 . . TGCAGCGTTGCTACATGGGATACGCAGTATTTT CSVATWDTQYF
TRBJ2-5 TRBV6-1 . . TGTGCCAGCAGTGAAATGACGGGACTCGTGCAAGAGACCCAGTACTTC CASSEMTGLVQETQYF
TRBJ2-7 TRBV7-2 . . TGTGCCAGCAGCTTAGACCGTCCCAGCTACGAGCAGTACTTC CASSLDRPSYEQYF
TRBJ1-2 TRBV30 few . TGTGCCTGGAGTTATAGGTTCGGCTACACCTTC CAWSYRFGYTF
TRBJ1-2 TRBV30 once . TGTGCCTGGAGTCCCCATCAAAGTTTTGCAGGCGGCTACACCTTC CAWSPHQSFAGGYTF
TRBJ2-6 TRBV30 few . TGTGCCTGGAGTTTTACCGGGACACCCGTCCTGACTTTC CAWSFTGTPVLTF
TRBJ2-6 TRBV5-1 . . TGCGCCAGCAGCCCTGCACGCTCTGGGGCCAACGTCCTGACTTTC CASSPARSGANVLTF
TRBJ2-2 TRBV9 . . TGTGCCAGCAGCGTAGCGTCCGGCCAGGGTAACACCGGGGAGCTGTTTTTT CASSVASGQGNTGELFF
TRBJ1-5 TRBV2 . . TGTGCCAGCAGGGGTAGCAATCAGCCCCAGCATTTT CASRGSNQPQHF
TRBJ1-4 TRBV9 . . TGTGCCAGCAGCGGCCCGTCGAAGGGGGATGAAAAACTGTTTTTT CASSGPSKGDEKLFF